The clone carrying this T cell receptor (beta chain) showed up just a few times. Germline V lookup: CDR1 SGHRS, CDR2 YFSETQ. CDR3 length: 13 residues. V was shortened by 0 bases and J by 7 bases, with 10 bases between the two germline ends. The sample originates from a study of blood T cell repertoires in COVID-19. Study background: COVID-19 samples from acute and convalescent phases originated in the United States, Italy and Spain. PBMCs, B-cell-depleted T cells, or T cells were the source of the cDNA or gDNA that made up the material.

Here immunoSEQ multiplex PCR was the method, and the copy in TCRdb shows in-frame clones only, minus some. The data show around 110,000 clones, 75% to 90% seen once. Sequences were obtained from peripheral blood. V usage is TRBV5-1 and J usage is TRBJ1-1; a weak D match, TRBD1 (6 bases). The sequence derives from a man between 40 and 49 years old with acute or convalescent COVID-19. The CDR3 loop is CASSLDRVDEAFF. The CDR3 DNA reads as TGCGCCAGCAGCTTGGACAGGGTGGATGAAGCTTTCTTT.